The clone carrying this T cell receptor (beta chain) came up many times. This sample is part of a study of spatial heterogeneity in lung cancer. Across the study: Raw reads showed each unique TCR and UMI combination turning up more than ten times on average.

MiXCR, run by TCRdb on the 5' RACE reads, gives a single entry per CDR3 protein. This table has 7,000 or so distinct CDR3 sequences, 15% to 20% appearing once. Germline values: CDR1 LNHDA, CDR2 SQIVND (reference sequence). The V end was cut by 7 bases, the J end by 10 bases, with 19 bases between. This CDR3 is built from 13 residues. The time point was: sample taken at primary tumor resection. In each case, whole RNA from tumor, nontumor lung or frozen PBMC was sequenced unsorted. Untreated early-stage non-small cell lung cancer patients, fewer than 85 in total, were the donors. V is TRBV19 and J is TRBJ1-2; perhaps TRBD1 as D (5 bases). The receptor was derived from a female donor with early-stage non-small cell lung cancer. The material sequenced was PBMCs, taken at surgery. The CDR3, as DNA: TGTGCCAGTAATCCGTGGTTTGGGGCGGACTACACCTTC. Residues: CASNPWFGADYTF. Filled out from reference TRBV19 and TRBJ1-2, the complete variable domain reads DGGITQSPKYLFRKEGQNVTLSCEQNLNHDAMYWYRQDPGQGLRLIYYSQIVNDFQKGDIAEGYSVSREKKESFPLTVTSAQKNPTAFYLCASNPWFGADYTFGSGTRLTVV.